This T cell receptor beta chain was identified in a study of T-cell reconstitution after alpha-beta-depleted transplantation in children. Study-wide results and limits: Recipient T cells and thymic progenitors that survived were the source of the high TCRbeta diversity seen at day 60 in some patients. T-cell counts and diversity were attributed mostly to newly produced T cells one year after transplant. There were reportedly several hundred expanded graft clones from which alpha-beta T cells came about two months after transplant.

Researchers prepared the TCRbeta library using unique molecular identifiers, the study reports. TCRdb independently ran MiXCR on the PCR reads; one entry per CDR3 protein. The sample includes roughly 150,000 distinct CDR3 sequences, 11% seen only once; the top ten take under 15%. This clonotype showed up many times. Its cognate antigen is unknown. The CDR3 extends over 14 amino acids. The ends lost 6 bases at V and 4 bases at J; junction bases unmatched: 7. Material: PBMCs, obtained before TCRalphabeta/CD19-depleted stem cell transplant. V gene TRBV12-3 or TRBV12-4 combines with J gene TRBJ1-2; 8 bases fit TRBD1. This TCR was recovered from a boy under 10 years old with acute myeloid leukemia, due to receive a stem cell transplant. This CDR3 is CASSSDRGPYGYTF. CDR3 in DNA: TGTGCCAGCAGCTCCGACAGGGGTCCCTATGGCTACACCTTC.